This is a list of T cell receptor beta chains from one sample in a study of T cells in Graves' hyperthyroidism and ophthalmopathy. Each CDR3 protein is one row after TCRdb ran MiXCR on the multiplex PCR reads. The data show 550,000 to 650,000 distinct CDR3 sequences, 14% seen once. Specimen: blood. All receptors derive from a woman in her twenties or thirties with Graves' hyperthyroidism that later progressed to Graves' ophthalmopathy. The CDR3 runs from the conserved cysteine through the conserved F or W. Each record gives: J gene, D gene, clone size, V gene, CDR3 DNA, CDR3 protein. The D gene is left open where the match is weak. Only part of the rows carry a size: once, few, many, or a class if the clone is expanded.

TRBJ2-1	-	few	TRBV19	TGTGCCAGCTCCAGCGGTATCTACAATGAGCAGTTCTTC	CASSSGIYNEQFF
TRBJ1-5	-	many	TRBV7-2	TGTGCCAGCAGCTCCTCAGGATCTAATCAGCCCCAGCATTTT	CASSSSGSNQPQHF
TRBJ2-3	-	many	TRBV5-1	TGCGCCAGCAGCCTTGACGGCTCGAGTCGCACAGATACGCAGTATTTT	CASSLDGSSRTDTQYF
TRBJ1-1	-	-	TRBV13	TGTGCACTAGGGGCAGGGCTAAACACTGAAGCTTTCTTT	CALGAGLNTEAFF
TRBJ1-2	-	-	TRBV24-1	TGTGCCACCAGTGATTCAGGGGCCGGGGGCTACACCTTC	CATSDSGAGGYTF
TRBJ1-6	-	-	TRBV4-1	TGCGCCAGCAGCCAAGACGAACCAAGCTCCTATAATTCACCCCTCCACTTT	CASSQDEPSSYNSPLHF
TRBJ1-1	-	many	TRBV11-2	TGTGCCAGCAGCCACCGGGGGGAGGACACTGAAGCTTTCTTT	CASSHRGEDTEAFF
TRBJ2-5	TRBD2	many	TRBV20-1	TGCAGTGCCCCAGGGACTAGCGGGCTTCGGGAGACCCAGTACTTC	CSAPGTSGLRETQYF
TRBJ2-3	TRBD1	many	TRBV24-1	TGTGCCACCAGTGATACCCCGGGACAGGGGGAAGATACGCAGTATTTT	CATSDTPGQGEDTQYF
TRBJ2-1	-	many	TRBV10-3	TGTGCCATCAGTGTCACTCAGGGTGAGCAGTTCTTC	CAISVTQGEQFF
TRBJ2-3	TRBD2	few	TRBV24-1	TGTGCCACCGCCGGGGCGGGGGGGACAGATACGCAGTATTTT	CATAGAGGTDTQYF
TRBJ2-3	-	many	TRBV30	TGTGCCTGGAGTCCCCGGCCGCGGGATTCCACAGATACGCAGTATTTT	CAWSPRPRDSTDTQYF
TRBJ2-7	-	-	TRBV11-2	TGTGCCAGCAGCTTACAGGGCAGGGACGAGCAGTACTTC	CASSLQGRDEQYF
TRBJ2-7	TRBD2	many	TRBV19	TGTGCCAGTAGTATTGGGACTAGCGGCGAGCAGTACTTC	CASSIGTSGEQYF
TRBJ2-5	-	-	TRBV20-1	TGCAGCTCCCTTGGGACCGAGGGGACCCAGTACTTC	CSSLGTEGTQYF
TRBJ1-2	-	many	TRBV28	TGTGCCAGCAGCTCAGGGCTTACTAACTATGGCTACACCTTC	CASSSGLTNYGYTF
TRBJ2-7	-	-	TRBV7-4	TGTGCCAGCAGCTCCCGATCACGGGAGCAGTACTTC	CASSSRSREQYF
TRBJ2-2	-	many	TRBV5-1	TGCGCCAGCAGCACCGACAGAAAAGGGTATTTGTTGAACACCGGGGAGCTGTTTTTT	CASSTDRKGYLLNTGELFF
TRBJ2-1	TRBD2	-	TRBV3-1	TGTGCCAGCAGCCAAGATCGTCTTAGCGGGCAGAGCTCCTACAATGAGCAGTTCTTC	CASSQDRLSGQSSYNEQFF
TRBJ2-7	-	-	TRBV27	TGTGCCAGCAGTTTAGAGCCAGGGAGCTACGAGCAGTACTTC	CASSLEPGSYEQYF
TRBJ2-3	TRBD1	many	TRBV11-2	TGTGCCAGCAGCCCGAGGGGACAGGGTGAATGGAGGGGAGATACGCAGTATTTT	CASSPRGQGEWRGDTQYF
TRBJ2-1	-	-	TRBV7-3	TGTGCCAGCACCCCACCCCGGGAACGGCAGTTCTTC	CASTPPRERQFF
TRBJ2-7	TRBD1	-	TRBV6-1	TGTGCCAGCAGGGGGACAGGGAGAACCTACGAGCAGTACTTC	CASRGTGRTYEQYF
TRBJ1-1	-	many	TRBV11-3	TGTGCCAGCAGCTTAGCACAGAAATTGGGCAACACTGAAGCTTTCTTT	CASSLAQKLGNTEAFF
TRBJ1-5	TRBD1	-	TRBV15	TGTGCCACCAGCAGAGGCCCGGGACAGGGAGATCAGCCCCAGCATTTT	CATSRGPGQGDQPQHF
TRBJ1-2	TRBD1	many	TRBV7-8	TGTGCCAGCAGCACAGGGGGCGCAGGCGACTATGGCTACACCTTC	CASSTGGAGDYGYTF
TRBJ1-5	-	many	TRBV15	TGTGCCACCAGCCCGGAAGGTGGGAATCAGCCCCAGCATTTT	CATSPEGGNQPQHF
TRBJ2-1	TRBD2	many	TRBV6-2/TRBV6-3	TGTGCCAGCAGCGGACAGCGGGAGTGGTTCAATGAGCAGTTCTTC	CASSGQREWFNEQFF
TRBJ2-7	TRBD2	many	TRBV12-3/TRBV12-4	TGTGCCAGCAGTACCGGACTAGTAAGGCCCAACGAGCAGTACTTC	CASSTGLVRPNEQYF
TRBJ2-4	-	many	TRBV12-3/TRBV12-4	TGTGCCAGCAGTTTCGTATGGGGAGTAGGCAAAAACATTCAGTACTTC	CASSFVWGVGKNIQYF
TRBJ2-7	TRBD2	-	TRBV20-1	TGCAGTGCTTCCGGGACTAGCGGGAGGGCGACCTACGAGCAGTACTTC	CSASGTSGRATYEQYF
TRBJ1-6	-	many	TRBV6-1	TGTGCCAGCCGAACTCAAGGCGGGGCGAGGAATTCACCCCTCCACTTT	CASRTQGGARNSPLHF
TRBJ1-2	-	many	TRBV7-9	TGTGCCAGCAATCCCTCCTGGGGGGCTGGGGGCTACACCTTC	CASNPSWGAGGYTF
TRBJ2-5	-	-	TRBV12-3/TRBV12-4	TGTGCCAGCAGTACTTCAGGGGTCTTCCAAGAGACCCAGTACTTC	CASSTSGVFQETQYF
TRBJ2-7	TRBD1	-	TRBV28	TGTGCCAGCAGTTTAGAGGGGGCTATCTACGAGCAGTACTTC	CASSLEGAIYEQYF
TRBJ2-1	TRBD2	many	TRBV7-9	TGTGCCAGCAGCACCATTAGCGGGAACTCCTACAATGAGCAGTTCTTC	CASSTISGNSYNEQFF
TRBJ1-1	-	many	TRBV29-1	TGCAGCGTTGACCGGGCCATGAACACTGAAGCTTTCTTT	CSVDRAMNTEAFF
TRBJ2-1	TRBD2	many	TRBV6-2/TRBV6-3	TGTGCCAGCAGTTTAGCGGGAAAGTCCAATGAGCAGTTCTTC	CASSLAGKSNEQFF
TRBJ2-5	-	few	TRBV4-1	TGCGCCAGCAGCCAAGAAAGGGCCGGGACCCAAGAGACCCAGTACTTC	CASSQERAGTQETQYF
TRBJ2-7	TRBD1	many	TRBV28	TGTGCCAGCAGCTTTGGACAGGGCTCCTACGAGCAGTACTTC	CASSFGQGSYEQYF
TRBJ2-7	-	few	TRBV28	TGTGCCAGCACTCTGGAGGGGCCCCACCTCTCATTCGAGCAGTACTTC	CASTLEGPHLSFEQYF
TRBJ1-5	-	many	TRBV2	TGTGCCAGCAGTGTCGAGGCCGGCGACCCGCCCCAGCATTTT	CASSVEAGDPPQHF
TRBJ2-7	-	-	TRBV19	TGTGCCAGTAGTATTAACAGGGCACTTGACGAGCAGTACTTC	CASSINRALDEQYF
TRBJ1-5	TRBD1	few	TRBV7-2	TGTGCCAGCAGCTCACAGGGGGCTGGGAGCAATCAGCCCCAGCATTTT	CASSSQGAGSNQPQHF
TRBJ2-1	TRBD2	-	TRBV18	TGTGCCAGCTCACCATCTAGCGGGAGGGTGGCCTACAATGAGCAGTTCTTC	CASSPSSGRVAYNEQFF
TRBJ2-5	-	many	TRBV28	TGTGCCAGCCATACGGGAAGGGGAGAGACCCAGTACTTC	CASHTGRGETQYF
TRBJ2-5	-	many	TRBV4-1	TGCGCCAGCAGCCAAGCCCCTTATACGGAAGGGGCCCAGTACTTC	CASSQAPYTEGAQYF
TRBJ2-1	TRBD2	-	TRBV3-1	TGTGCCAGCAGCCTCGGGACTAGCGGGTCCTTGTTCTTC	CASSLGTSGSLFF
TRBJ2-7	TRBD2	many	TRBV20-1	TGCAGTGCTAGGGAAACTAGCGGGCATTACGAGCAGTACTTC	CSARETSGHYEQYF
TRBJ2-7	-	many	TRBV3-1	TGTGCCAGCAGCCCAATACAGGGATCCTACGAGCAGTACTTC	CASSPIQGSYEQYF
TRBJ2-7	-	many	TRBV11-3	TGTGCCAGCAGCTTAACCGATGGTGAGCAGTACTTC	CASSLTDGEQYF
TRBJ2-7	TRBD1	-	TRBV5-1	TGCGCCAGCAGCGCGACAGGGGTCTACGAGCAGTACTTC	CASSATGVYEQYF
TRBJ1-2	-	many	TRBV5-1	TGCGCCAGCAGCTTTGATGGTGTCTATGGCTACACCTTC	CASSFDGVYGYTF
TRBJ2-7	TRBD2	few	TRBV7-2	TGTGCCAGCAGCCCCCGGGGTAGCGGGAGAGACAACGAGCAGTACTTC	CASSPRGSGRDNEQYF
TRBJ2-7	-	many	TRBV5-6	TGTGCCAGCAGCTTGGATCTTACGTCCCACGAGCAGTACTTC	CASSLDLTSHEQYF